This T cell receptor beta chain was identified during a study of early T cells in non-severe SARS-CoV-2 infection (dated by TCRdb to about 2021). Concerning the study at large: TCR sequencing used bulk RNA from unsorted whole blood, so alpha and beta chains could not be paired.

This clonotype was seen many times. Its antigen remains unidentified. Qualities for individual bases were not recorded, and no much larger clone is one base off. Libraries were prepared through 5' RACE. The reads were generated on a NextSeq 500. The TCR library protocol attached unique molecular identifiers to individual cDNA molecules to correct for sequencing error and PCR bias. Both TCR alpha and beta chains were sequenced, and tight co-correlation was observed between alpha and beta sequence abundances in each sample. From the authors' description of their analysis: Decombinator V4 was used to annotate the V gene, J gene and CDR3 of the TCR sequences. TCRs were defined as expanded if a significant change between any two time points was detected under a Poisson model with p below 0.0001. TCR abundances were normalised to the total number of TCRs sequenced per sample and were expressed as counts per million. MAIT TCRs were defined by TRAV1-2 paired with TRAJ12, TRAJ20 or TRAJ33, and iNKT TCRs by TRAV10 paired with TRAJ18. VDJdb, accessed on 1 November 2021, was searched for TCRs annotated for CMV, EBV and SARS-CoV-2, and TCRs annotated for more than one antigen were excluded. TCRdb reprocessed the public reads (quality trimming at Q25 with fastp, clone calling with MiXCR) and kept in-frame beta chains. Each entry merges the rows of one CDR3 protein and shows their most common DNA and genes. TCRdb assigned the V and J calls; the authors' analysis was not used. For this sample the table gives over 50,000 distinct CDR3 sequences, of which about 8.2% were detected only once. The ten biggest clones cover around a tenth of the sample.

The paper as a whole reports these results and caveats: VDJdb matching was skewed toward anti-spike CD8 responses and likely underestimated virus-specific expansions by missing private and CD4 specificities.

The study was a case-control design nested within a healthcare worker cohort in London, UK, with weekly nasopharyngeal swab PCR tests and blood sampling. Healthcare workers were recruited during the week of the UK lockdown, between 23 and 31 March 2020, and followed weekly for up to 16 weeks. V lost 2 bases and J lost 4 bases; the stretch between them is 11 bases long. For CDR1 and CDR2, the germline V gene lists SGHTA and FQGTGA. The CDR3 covers 15 residues, taking in both the cysteine and the phenylalanine. The DNA shown is the 45-base CDR3, in frame from base 1. The specimen sequenced was whole blood. The TCR was taken from an adult who was a healthcare worker with PCR-confirmed SARS-CoV-2 infection or an uninfected control (not recorded which). The sequence links TRBV7-3 to TRBJ2-2; TRBD1 is perhaps the D gene, given 6 matching bases. The DNA reads as follows: TGTGCCAGCAGCTTATTCGGACAGCCCACCGGGGAGCTGTTTTTT. This gives the protein CASSLFGQPTGELFF.